The clone carrying this T cell receptor (beta chain) was seen a handful of times. Its cognate antigen is unknown. This sample is part of a study of T cells after yellow fever vaccination. Study-wide results and limits: Within FACS-sorted repertoires, abundant clonotypes contaminating from the bulk population could be present. Once the booster was given, most primary-vaccination clones reappeared, at 95% to 97% for CD4 and roughly 86% for CD8.

Germline V gene lookup returns CDR1 LGHNA and CDR2 YNFKEQ. Trimming removed 4 bases at V and 1 base at J, with 10 bases between. This CDR3 region has 15 residues. A 5'RACE template-switching step, the method used to make TCR cDNA, added a universal primer site and UMIs. TCRdb used MiXCR to reprocess the 5' RACE reads, holding one entry per CDR3 protein. The sample holds 300,000 to 400,000 distinct CDR3 sequences, approximately 4.2% seen once. The gene calls are TRBV4-2 and TRBJ2-2; a weak D match, TRBD1 (6 bases). The receptor's source is a man younger than 35 who received the YFV17D yellow fever vaccine. Sample: PBMCs, taken 5 days after the yellow fever booster vaccination. Here the CDR3 DNA reads TGTGCCAGCAGCCCCCGGACAGTGAACACCGGGGAGCTGTTTTTT. The encoded protein is CASSPRTVNTGELFF.